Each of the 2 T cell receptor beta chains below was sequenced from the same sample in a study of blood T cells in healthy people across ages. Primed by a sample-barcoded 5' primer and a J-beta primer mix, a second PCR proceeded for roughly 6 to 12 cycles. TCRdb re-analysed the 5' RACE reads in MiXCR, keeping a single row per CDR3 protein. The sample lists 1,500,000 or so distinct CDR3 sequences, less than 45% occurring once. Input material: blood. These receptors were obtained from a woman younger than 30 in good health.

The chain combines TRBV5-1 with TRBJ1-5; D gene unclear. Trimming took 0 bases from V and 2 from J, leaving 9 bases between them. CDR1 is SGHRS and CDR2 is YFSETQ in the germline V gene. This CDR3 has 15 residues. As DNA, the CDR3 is TGCGCCAGCAGCTTGGTATCCGGTGGCAATCAGCCCCAGCATTTT. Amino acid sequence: CASSLVSGGNQPQHF.

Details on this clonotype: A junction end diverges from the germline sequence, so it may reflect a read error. CDR3 amino acids: CSARDGTGYNQPRHF. CDR3 nucleotide sequence: TGCAGTGCTAGAGATGGGACAGGGTACAATCAGCCCCGGCATTTT. The chain links TRBV20-1 to TRBJ1-5, with 9 bases identical to TRBD1. Germline-derived CDR1 and CDR2 are DFQATT and SNEGSKA (reference sequence). This CDR3 spans 15 amino acids.